The next 21 T cell receptor beta chains were all read from a single sample in a study of regulatory T cells in long-lasting Graves disease. Arm-PCR of CDR3 regions and iRepertoire HTBI primers were used to build TCR beta libraries. Each CDR3 protein is one row after TCRdb ran MiXCR on the multiplex PCR reads. The sample contains 700,000 or so distinct CDR3 sequences, around 30% of which appear only once. Sample time point: persistent/refractory GD, antithyroid drugs over 5 years with positive TRAb. PBMC-derived RNA was used for the TCR library. Sample: peripheral blood mononuclear cells (PBMCs), taken when the disease was refractory, from a patient treated with antithyroid drugs. The receptors stem from a female donor with Graves disease.

The table lists this clonotype with many counts. V usage is TRBV11-2 and J usage is TRBJ1-1, with D uncertain. The CDR3 covers 10 residues. V lost 0 bases, J lost 8 bases, and 1 base lay in between. CDR1 is SGHAT, CDR2 FQNNGV, per germline. CDR3 DNA sequence: TGTGCCAGCAGCTTAGAGGAAGCTTTCTTT. Its protein product is CASSLEEAFF.

The V gene is TRBV20-1, the J gene TRBJ2-7; 11 bases line up with TRBD2. With V trimmed by 3 bases and J by 3 bases, 4 bases remained unmatched. The CDR3 spans 14 residues. Germline V gene sequence: CDR1 DFQATT, CDR2 SNEGSKA (reference sequence). The CDR3 sequence: CSARPGLADYEQYF. For the CDR3, the DNA is TGCAGTGCTAGGCCGGGACTAGCGGACTACGAGCAGTACTTC.

This clonotype was seen a handful of times. CDR3 amino acids: CASSGENRGHNTEAFF. CDR3 nucleotide sequence: TGTGCCAGCAGCGGCGAAAATAGGGGTCACAACACTGAAGCTTTCTTT. V usage is TRBV9 and J usage is TRBJ1-1, with D tentatively TRBD1 (5 bases). The V end lost 3 bases, the J end lost 2 bases, and 17 bases lay between the germline ends. The CDR3 length is 16 residues. The germline V gene encodes CDR1 SGDLS and CDR2 YYNGEE.

The rearrangement joins TRBV6-5 to TRBJ2-7; D is uncertain. Between the trimmed V and J ends, which lost 2 bases and 3 bases, there was a span of 11 bases. The CDR3 is 14 residues long. Germline-derived CDR1 and CDR2 are MNHEY and SVGAGI. The CDR3 DNA reads as TGTGCCAGCAGTTACCTAGAATCCAACTACGAGCAGTACTTC. Encoded protein: CASSYLESNYEQYF.

Only a few counts were recorded for this clonotype. This chain uses TRBV19 with TRBJ1-5; 8 nucleotides align to TRBD1. This CDR3 region has 15 residues. V shed 4 bases and J 5 bases; nucleotides not matched to a gene: 7. Germline CDR1 and CDR2: LNHDA and SQIVND (reference sequence). CDR3 sequence (DNA): TGTGCCAGTAGTACCCCGGACAGGGTTCATCAGCCCCAGCATTTT. Translating it yields CASSTPDRVHQPQHF.

The sample holds many counts of this clonotype. This chain links TRBV2 with TRBJ2-7, with 9 bases identical to TRBD2. J was trimmed by 0 bases and V by 3 bases; bases with no gene match: 6. The CDR3 totals 16 residues. CDR1 SNHLY and CDR2 FYNNEI come from the germline V gene. In nucleotides, the CDR3 is TGTGCCAGCAGTGATTTGGGACTAGCTCACTCCTACGAGCAGTACTTC. It encodes CASSDLGLAHSYEQYF.

In its sample, this clonotype was seen a few times. The genes are TRBV29-1 and TRBJ2-7, with D tentatively TRBD1 (6 bases). From germline, CDR1 is SQVTM and CDR2 ANQGSEA. The length of the CDR3 is 13 residues. The V gene lost 7 bases and the J gene lost 7 bases, with 20 bases spanning the gap. The CDR3 reads CSATGTPLLEQYF. The DNA of the CDR3 is TGCAGCGCGACCGGGACACCCCTTCTTGAGCAGTACTTC.

V usage is TRBV15 and J usage is TRBJ2-2; D possibly corresponds to TRBD1 (5 bases). Germline V gene sequence: CDR1 LNHNV, CDR2 YYDKDF (reference sequence). Trimming stripped 2 bases from V and 4 bases from J, with 8 bases between. This CDR3 contains 14 residues. In nucleotides, the CDR3 is TGTGCCACCAGCAGACAGGGTCCCACCGGGGAGCTGTTTTTT. Protein sequence: CATSRQGPTGELFF.

The chain combines TRBV2 with TRBJ2-1, with 12 bases that match TRBD2. The J segment lost 9 bases and the V segment lost 2 bases, leaving 11 bases of the junction unmatched. CDR3 length equals 17 residues. The germline CDR1 and CDR2 sequences are SNHLY and FYNNEI. For the CDR3, the DNA is TGTGCCAGCAGTGAACAGTCTAGCGGGAGGGCCATGGGTGAGCAGTTCTTC. Encoded protein: CASSEQSSGRAMGEQFF. The complete variable domain, with remaining parts taken from reference TRBV2 and TRBJ2-1, reads EPEVTQTPSHQVTQMGQEVILRCVPISNHLYFYWYRQILGQKVEFLVSFYNNEISEKSEIFDDQFSVERPDGSNFTLKIRSTKLEDSAMYFCASSEQSSGRAMGEQFFGPGTRLTVL.

This clonotype was detected only a few times. One base away lies a much larger clone, so this may be a sequencing read error. The chain carries TRBV6-1 and TRBJ1-2, with 9 bases that match TRBD1. The CDR3 is 14 amino acids. V gave up 6 bases and J gave up 2 bases; unmatched junction bases: 4. Germline V gives CDR1 MNHNS, CDR2 SASEGT. CDR3 in DNA: TGTGCCAGCAGGGGGACAGGGTGGAACTATGGCTACACCTTC. It is translated as CASRGTGWNYGYTF.

The chain combines TRBV6-1 with TRBJ1-2, with TRBD1 matching 7 bases. From germline, CDR1 is MNHNS and CDR2 SASEGT. After removal of 6 bases from V and 0 bases from J, the junction contained 13 bases not matched to a gene. The CDR3 has 17 residues. The CDR3 sequence: CASSPGGGEASNYGYTF. The CDR3, as DNA: TGTGCCAGCAGCCCTGGAGGGGGCGAGGCATCTAACTATGGCTACACCTTC.

The CDR3 reads CASSLRTGFQETQYF. Written as DNA, the CDR3 is TGTGCCAGCAGCCTTCGGACAGGGTTCCAAGAGACCCAGTACTTC. V usage is TRBV3-1 and J usage is TRBJ2-5; 8 bases align to TRBD1. Germline-derived CDR1 and CDR2 are LGHDT and YNNKEL (reference sequence). V lost 4 bases to trimming and J lost 1 base; unmatched junction nucleotides: 5. The CDR3 is 15 residues long.

The V and J genes are TRBV4-1 and TRBJ2-5; tentative D call: TRBD2 (7 bases). The germline CDR1 and CDR2 sequences are MGHRA and YSYEKL. The V end was cut by 4 bases, the J end by 4 bases, with 16 bases between. The CDR3 is 15 residues long. This CDR3 is CASSPRGGTGETQYF. In DNA, the CDR3 is TGCGCCAGCAGCCCGAGGGGGGGCACGGGAGAGACCCAGTACTTC.

The J gene is TRBJ1-1, the V gene TRBV27; D uncertain. With 6 bases removed from V and 2 bases from J, the gap between germline ends came to 16 bases. The CDR3 is 15 residues long. Germline V gives CDR1 MNHEY, CDR2 SMNVEV (reference sequence). The chain's CDR3 is CASRGGVLLNTEAFF. CDR3 bases: TGTGCCAGCAGGGGCGGGGTCCTCCTTAACACTGAAGCTTTCTTT.

This clonotype was found a few times. The rearrangement uses TRBV29-1 and TRBJ1-2, with 7 positions matching TRBD1. V lost 4 bases, J lost 4 bases, and 12 bases stayed unmatched. Germline loops: CDR1 SQVTM, CDR2 ANQGSEA. CDR3 size: 15 residues. DNA of the CDR3: TGCAGCGTTGGGACATACAGGGGATTTGGCTATGGCTACACCTTC. Translated, it gives CSVGTYRGFGYGYTF. The whole variable domain, remainder taken from reference TRBV29-1 and TRBJ1-2, is SAVISQKPSRDICQRGTSLTIQCQVDSQVTMMFWYRQQPGQSLTLIATANQGSEATYESGFVIDKFPISRPNLTFSTLTVSNMSPEDSSIYLCSVGTYRGFGYGYTFGSGTRLTVV.

This clonotype has more than one count but fewer than ten. CDR3 DNA sequence: TGTGCCAGCACCTGGCTAGCGGGAGTCGAGCAGTACTTC. This sequence encodes CASTWLAGVEQYF. The chain recombines TRBV2 with TRBJ2-7, with 10 bases that match TRBD2. The CDR3 totals 13 residues. V gave up 7 bases and J gave up 6 bases; unmatched junction bases: 6. Germline CDR1 and CDR2: SNHLY and FYNNEI.

The chain links TRBV19 to TRBJ2-5; TRBD2 might be the D (6 bases). Trimming removed 3 bases at V and 2 bases at J, with 10 bases between. From germline, CDR1 is LNHDA and CDR2 SQIVND (reference sequence). This CDR3 has 14 amino acids. CDR3 nucleotides: TGTGCCAGTAGTATCACTAGCTGGCAAGAGACCCAGTACTTC. Protein sequence: CASSITSWQETQYF.

V and J are TRBV12-3 or TRBV12-4 and TRBJ1-1, with TRBD1 identical over 9 bases. The V gene end was trimmed by 4 bases and the J gene end by 3 bases; junction bases not matched to a gene: 12. There are 17 residues in the CDR3. CDR3 in amino acids: CASSYRTGAHEDTEAFF. The DNA for the CDR3 is TGTGCCAGCAGTTATAGGACAGGGGCGCATGAAGACACTGAAGCTTTCTTT.

The V and J genes are TRBV10-3 and TRBJ1-6; D call uncertain. V was pared by 3 bases and J by 9 bases, with 9 bases between. Germline V gives CDR1 ENHRY, CDR2 SYGVKD. This CDR3 contains 13 residues. The chain's CDR3 is CAISDSQSSPLHF. The DNA of the CDR3 is TGTGCCATCAGTGACTCTCAATCTTCACCCCTCCACTTT.

Turning to this clonotype: A clone one base away is much larger, so this may be a read error. The rearrangement links TRBV7-6 to TRBJ2-5, with TRBD2 matching 9 bases. The J segment lost 1 base and the V segment lost 3 bases, leaving 3 bases of the junction unmatched. Germline-derived CDR1 and CDR2 are SGHVS and FNYEAQ. The CDR3 covers 15 residues. The chain's CDR3 is CASSFLTSGQETQYF. Here the CDR3 DNA reads TGTGCCAGCAGCTTCCTGACTAGCGGCCAAGAGACCCAGTACTTC.

The chain joins TRBV7-9 to TRBJ1-1, with D perhaps TRBD1 (5 bases). The V end lost 3 bases, the J end lost 1 base, and 9 bases lay between the germline ends. Germline V gene data show CDR1 as SEHNR and CDR2 as FQNEAQ (reference sequence). CDR3 length equals 14 residues. The CDR3 region has the DNA TGTGCCAGCAGCTTGGACATCGCGAACACTGAAGCTTTCTTT. It codes for CASSLDIANTEAFF.